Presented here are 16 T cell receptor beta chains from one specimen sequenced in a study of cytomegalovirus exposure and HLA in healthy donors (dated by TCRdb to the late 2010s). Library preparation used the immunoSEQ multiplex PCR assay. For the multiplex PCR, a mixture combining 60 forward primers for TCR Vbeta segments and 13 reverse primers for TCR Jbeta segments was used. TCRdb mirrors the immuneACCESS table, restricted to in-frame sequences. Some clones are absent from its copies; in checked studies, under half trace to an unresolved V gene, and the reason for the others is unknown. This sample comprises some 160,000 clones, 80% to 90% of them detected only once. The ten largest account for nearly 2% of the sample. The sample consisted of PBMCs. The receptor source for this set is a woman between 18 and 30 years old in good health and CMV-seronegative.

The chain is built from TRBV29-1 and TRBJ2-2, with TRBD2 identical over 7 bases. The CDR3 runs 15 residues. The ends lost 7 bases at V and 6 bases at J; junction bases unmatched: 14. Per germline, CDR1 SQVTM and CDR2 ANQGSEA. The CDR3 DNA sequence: TGCAGCGCTGAGGGGCGGGAGTCTGATGCCGGGGAGCTGTTTTTT. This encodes CSAEGRESDAGELFF.

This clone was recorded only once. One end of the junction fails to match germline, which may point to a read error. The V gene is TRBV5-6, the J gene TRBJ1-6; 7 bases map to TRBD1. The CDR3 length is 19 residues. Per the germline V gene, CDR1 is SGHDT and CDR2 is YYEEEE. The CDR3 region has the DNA TGTGCCAGCAGCTCCGACAGGGCCGCCCGTTACTCCCATAATTCACCCCTCCACTTT. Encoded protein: CASSSDRAARYSHNSPLHF.

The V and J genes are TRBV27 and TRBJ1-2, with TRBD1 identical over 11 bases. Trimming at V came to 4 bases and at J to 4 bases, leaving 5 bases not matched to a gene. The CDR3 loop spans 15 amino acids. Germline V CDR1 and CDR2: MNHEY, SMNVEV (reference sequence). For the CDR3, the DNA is TGTGCCAGCAGTTCCCGGACAGGGGGCAGCTATGGCTACACCTTC. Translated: CASSSRTGGSYGYTF.

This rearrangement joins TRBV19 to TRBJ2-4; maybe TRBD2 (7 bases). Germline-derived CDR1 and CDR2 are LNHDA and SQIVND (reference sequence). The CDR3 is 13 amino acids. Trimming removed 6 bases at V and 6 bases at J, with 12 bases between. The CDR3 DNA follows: TGTGCCAGTAGAGGGGGGGGAGGAAACATTCAGTACTTC. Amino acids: CASRGGGGNIQYF. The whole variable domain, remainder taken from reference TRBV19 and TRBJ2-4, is DGGITQSPKYLFRKEGQNVTLSCEQNLNHDAMYWYRQDPGQGLRLIYYSQIVNDFQKGDIAEGYSVSREKKESFPLTVTSAQKNPTAFYLCASRGGGGNIQYFGAGTRLSVL.

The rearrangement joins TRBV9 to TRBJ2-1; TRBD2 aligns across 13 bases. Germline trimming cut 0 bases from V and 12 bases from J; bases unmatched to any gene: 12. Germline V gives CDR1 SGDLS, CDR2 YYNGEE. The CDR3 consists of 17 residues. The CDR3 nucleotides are TGTGCCAGCAGCGTAGGGTATACTAGCGGGAGGGCCGTTCCGCAGTTCTTC. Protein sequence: CASSVGYTSGRAVPQFF. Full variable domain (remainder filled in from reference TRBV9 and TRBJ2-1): DSGVTQTPKHLITATGQRVTLRCSPRSGDLSVYWYQQSLDQGLQFLIQYYNGEERAKGNILERFSAQQFPDLHSELNLSSLELGDSALYFCASSVGYTSGRAVPQFFGPGTRLTVL.

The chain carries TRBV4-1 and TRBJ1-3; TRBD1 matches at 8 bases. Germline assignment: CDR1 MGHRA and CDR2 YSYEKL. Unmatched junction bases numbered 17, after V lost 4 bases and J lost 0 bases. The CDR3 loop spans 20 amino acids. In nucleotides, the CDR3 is TGCGCCAGCAGCCGCCCAAAAACAGGGGGAGCTTCGAGCTCTGGAAACACCATATATTTT. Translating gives CASSRPKTGGASSSGNTIYF.

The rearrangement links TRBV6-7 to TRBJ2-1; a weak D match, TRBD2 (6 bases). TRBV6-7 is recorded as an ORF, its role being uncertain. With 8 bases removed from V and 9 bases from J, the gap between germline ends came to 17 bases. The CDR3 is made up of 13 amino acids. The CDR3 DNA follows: TGTGCCAGCCCTTTGACGGGAGACATTGAGCAGTTCTTC. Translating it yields CASPLTGDIEQFF.

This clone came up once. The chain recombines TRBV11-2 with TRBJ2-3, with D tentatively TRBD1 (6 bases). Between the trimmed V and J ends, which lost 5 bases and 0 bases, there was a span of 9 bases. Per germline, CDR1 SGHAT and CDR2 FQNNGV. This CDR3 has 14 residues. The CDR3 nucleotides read TGTGCCAGCAGCCCTGGACAGAGCACAGATACGCAGTATTTT. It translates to CASSPGQSTDTQYF.

The CDR3 nucleotides read TGTGCCAGCAGCCCCCCCAAGGGCTCAGGGTACGAGCAGTACTTC. Translating it yields CASSPPKGSGYEQYF. The V and J genes are TRBV28 and TRBJ2-7, with D possibly being TRBD1 (5 bases). The CDR3 covers 15 residues. Trimming took off 6 bases at V and 4 bases at J, with 19 bases between the two ends. Germline CDR1 reads MDHEN; CDR2 reads SYDVKM.

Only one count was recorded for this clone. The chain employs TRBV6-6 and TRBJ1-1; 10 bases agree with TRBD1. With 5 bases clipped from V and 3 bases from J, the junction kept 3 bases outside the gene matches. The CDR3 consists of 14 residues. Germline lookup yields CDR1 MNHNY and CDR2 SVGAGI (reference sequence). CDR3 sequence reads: CASSPGTGDTEAFF. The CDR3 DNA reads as TGTGCCAGCAGTCCCGGGACAGGGGACACTGAAGCTTTCTTT.

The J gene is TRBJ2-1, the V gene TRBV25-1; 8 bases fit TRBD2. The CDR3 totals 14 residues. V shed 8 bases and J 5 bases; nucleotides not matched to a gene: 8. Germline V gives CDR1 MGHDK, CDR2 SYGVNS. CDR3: CASRPGLGHNEQFF. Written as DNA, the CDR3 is TGTGCCAGCCGCCCGGGACTAGGGCACAATGAGCAGTTCTTC.

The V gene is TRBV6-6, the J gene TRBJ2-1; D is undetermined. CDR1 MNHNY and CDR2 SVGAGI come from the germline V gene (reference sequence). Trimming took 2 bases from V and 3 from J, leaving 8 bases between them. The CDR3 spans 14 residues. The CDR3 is CASSYGAVYNEQFF. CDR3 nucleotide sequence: TGTGCCAGCAGTTACGGCGCGGTCTACAATGAGCAGTTCTTC.

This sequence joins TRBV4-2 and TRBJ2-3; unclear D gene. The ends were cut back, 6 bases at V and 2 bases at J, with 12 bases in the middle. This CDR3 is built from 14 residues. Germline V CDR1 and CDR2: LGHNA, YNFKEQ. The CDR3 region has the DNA TGTGCCAGCAGACAGATCTCCACCACAGATACGCAGTATTTT. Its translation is CASRQISTTDTQYF.

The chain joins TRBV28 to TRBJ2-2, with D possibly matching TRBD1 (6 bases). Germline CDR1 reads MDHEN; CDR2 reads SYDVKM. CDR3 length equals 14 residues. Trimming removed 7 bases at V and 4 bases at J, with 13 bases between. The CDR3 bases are TGTGCCAGCATCGAACAGGGCATCACCGGGGAGCTGTTTTTT. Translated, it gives CASIEQGITGELFF.

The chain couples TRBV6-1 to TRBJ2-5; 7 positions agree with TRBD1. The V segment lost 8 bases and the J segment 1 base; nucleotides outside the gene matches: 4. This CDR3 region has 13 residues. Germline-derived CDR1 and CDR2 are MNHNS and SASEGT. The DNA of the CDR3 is TGTGCCAGCTCGGGACAGCGCCAAGAGACCCAGTACTTC. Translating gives CASSGQRQETQYF.

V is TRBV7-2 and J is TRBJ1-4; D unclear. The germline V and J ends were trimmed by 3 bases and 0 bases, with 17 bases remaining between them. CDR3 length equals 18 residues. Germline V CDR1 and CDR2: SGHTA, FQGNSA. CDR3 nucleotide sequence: TGTGCCAGCAGCTTTTTGCCCCAGTCCCTTGCAACTAATGAAAAACTGTTTTTT. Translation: CASSFLPQSLATNEKLFF. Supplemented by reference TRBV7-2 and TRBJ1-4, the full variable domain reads GAGVSQSPSNKVTEKGKDVELRCDPISGHTALYWYRQSLGQGLEFLIYFQGNSAPDKSGLPSDRFSAERTGGSVSTLTIQRTQQEDSAVYLCASSFLPQSLATNEKLFFGSGTQLSVL.